A single T cell receptor beta chain is shown here with its context. It has no known antigen specificity. Per-base qualities were not stored, and no clone one base away is much larger. The record originates from a study of T cells in Graves' hyperthyroidism and ophthalmopathy (dated by TCRdb to about 2019). Looking at the study overall: TCR V-J signatures able to tell the groups apart were searched for in a discovery cohort of 100 patients, of whom over 40 had Graves' ophthalmopathy and more than 55 had stable Graves' hyperthyroidism. In addition, the study compared T-cell repertoires in thyroid tissue and in blood from a handful of Graves' hyperthyroidism patients. The 100 or so discovery patients were divided at random into training and test sets in a 7:3 ratio. After blood sampling, hyperthyroidism patients were treated with methimazole at a starting dose of 30 mg daily, and ophthalmopathy patients were treated with high-dose intravenous methylprednisolone. An independent validation cohort of fewer than 20 hyperthyroidism patients and about 15 patients who later progressed to ophthalmopathy tested prospective prediction of ophthalmopathy. The paper describes TCR Vbeta CDR3 sequencing of 120 to 150 peripheral blood samples, made up of some 42 ophthalmopathy patients, some 80 hyperthyroidism patients and 17 progressor patients. The paper as a whole reports these results and caveats: Sample size was not statistically predetermined, and investigators were not blinded to group allocation. In validation, the model predicted progression to ophthalmopathy with about 71% sensitivity and less than 80% specificity, a median of 6.5 months before onset. In cross-validation, a model built on a 13 V-J signature told ophthalmopathy apart from stable hyperthyroidism with less than 90% sensitivity and roughly 81% specificity, and in testing the same model reached 80%/75%. Most expanded thyroid clonotypes (frequency above 0.001) were also detected in blood, suggesting blood repertoires may reflect thyroid immune responses.

The study excluded patients with uncontrolled infections, other autoimmune diseases, pregnancy or lactation. Diagnoses relied on clinical symptoms, serum thyroxine and TRAb, thyroid ultrasound and orbital computed tomography. Total RNA was extracted using Trizol reagent, and RNA quality was assessed on an Agilent 2100 Bioanalyzer. The junction carries 12 bases between V and J, which are trimmed by 2 bases and 4 bases respectively. The CDR3 runs 15 residues from the cysteine to the phenylalanine. Of the read, only the CDR3 DNA is kept; its 45 bases are in frame from base 1. As encoded in the germline V gene, CDR1 is SGHVS while CDR2 is FQNEAQ. The TCR beta CDR3 regions were amplified from the RNA transcripts. The TCR CDR3 was subjected to a first round of RT-PCR using the HTBI primer set and the Qiagen OneStep RT-PCR kit. Libraries were constructed in a second round of multiplex PCR, after which size selection and purification were performed. Paired-end sequencing of the libraries was performed with 100 bp reads on an Illumina HiSeq2000. For the original study's pipeline: SOAPnuke was used to process the raw data, removing reads that contained adapters or uncalled bases, had a mean Phred below 15, or lacked an exact match to the constant primer or identifier. COPE v1.2.5 was used to merge high-quality paired reads, and clonotypes were defined as unique nucleotide sequences. Clonotypes were aligned to IMGT TRBV, TRBD and TRBJ reference segments using MiTCR v1.1. Only V-J combinations with frequency above 0.0001, covering roughly 99% of repertoires, were analysed. A TCS score was defined as the ratio of F50 (clonal expansion) to E x V (chaos), with BLOSUM62-based TCRdist applied between CDR3 peptides within each V-J. Welch's t-statistics and random forest reduced 500 to 650 V-J features to around 14, which were used in a naive Bayes classifier (R e1071). The similarity between thyroid and blood repertoires was quantified using the Morisita-Horn index. The public reads were run again by TCRdb, first through fastp at Q25 and then through MiXCR, and only productive beta chains were kept. Each entry is one CDR3 protein sequence, shown with its most common DNA and genes. The V and J calls were determined by TCRdb, not by the authors. This sample lists more than 550,000 distinct CDR3 sequences; 45% were detected once. Clones ranked in the top ten supply less than 9% of the sample.

Specimen: peripheral blood or thyroid tissue (not recorded which). The sequence came from an adult man with Graves' disease, either hyperthyroidism or ophthalmopathy (not recorded which). The rearranged chain carries TRBV7-8 and TRBJ1-3; the D gene cannot be named for sure. The DNA sequence reads TGTGCCAGCAGCTTACGCCGAGATGGGGGAAACACCATATATTTT. This sequence encodes CASSLRRDGGNTIYF.